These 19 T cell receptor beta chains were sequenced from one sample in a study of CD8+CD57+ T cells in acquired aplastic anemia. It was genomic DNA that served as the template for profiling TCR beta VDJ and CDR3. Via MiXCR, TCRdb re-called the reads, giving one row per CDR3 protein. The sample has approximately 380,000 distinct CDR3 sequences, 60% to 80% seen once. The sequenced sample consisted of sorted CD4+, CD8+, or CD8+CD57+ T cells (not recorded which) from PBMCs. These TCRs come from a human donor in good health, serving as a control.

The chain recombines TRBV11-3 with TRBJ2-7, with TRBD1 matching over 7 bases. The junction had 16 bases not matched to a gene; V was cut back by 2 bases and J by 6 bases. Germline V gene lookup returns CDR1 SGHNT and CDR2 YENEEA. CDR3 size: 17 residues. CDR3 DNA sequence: TGTGCCAGCAGCTTACGGGGCACAGGGGCCTTGGGGCGCGAGCAGTACTTC. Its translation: CASSLRGTGALGREQYF. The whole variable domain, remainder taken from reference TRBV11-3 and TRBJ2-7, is EAGVVQSPRYKIIEKKQPVAFWCNPISGHNTLYWYLQNLGQGPELLIRYENEEAVDDSQLPKDRFSAERLKGVDSTLKIQPAELGDSAVYLCASSLRGTGALGREQYFGPGTRLTVT.

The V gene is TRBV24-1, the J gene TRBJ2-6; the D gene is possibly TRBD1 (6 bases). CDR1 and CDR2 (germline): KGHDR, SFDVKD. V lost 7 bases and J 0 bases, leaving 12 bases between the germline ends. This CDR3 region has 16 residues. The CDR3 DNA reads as TGTGCCACCAGCGTTGAGGGGGTCTCTGGGGCCAACGTCCTGACTTTC. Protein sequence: CATSVEGVSGANVLTF.

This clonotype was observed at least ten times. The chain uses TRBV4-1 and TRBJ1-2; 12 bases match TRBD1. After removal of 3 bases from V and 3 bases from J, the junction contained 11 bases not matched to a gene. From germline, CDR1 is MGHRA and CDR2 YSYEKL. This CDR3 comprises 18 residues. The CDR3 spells CASSQLVPGQGADYGYTF. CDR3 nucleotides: TGCGCCAGCAGCCAGCTAGTACCGGGACAGGGGGCGGACTATGGCTACACCTTC.

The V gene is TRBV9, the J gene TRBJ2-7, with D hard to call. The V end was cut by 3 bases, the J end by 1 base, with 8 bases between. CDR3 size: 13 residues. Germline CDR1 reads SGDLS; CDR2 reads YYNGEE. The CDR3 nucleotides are TGTGCCAGCAGCGGAACTGAATCCTACGAGCAGTACTTC. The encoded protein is CASSGTESYEQYF.

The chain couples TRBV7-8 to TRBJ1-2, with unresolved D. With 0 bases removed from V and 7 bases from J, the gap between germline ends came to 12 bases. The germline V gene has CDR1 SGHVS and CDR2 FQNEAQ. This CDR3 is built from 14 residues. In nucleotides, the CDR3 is TGTGCCAGCAGCTTAGCGGGCCCGACATTTGGCTACACCTTC. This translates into CASSLAGPTFGYTF.

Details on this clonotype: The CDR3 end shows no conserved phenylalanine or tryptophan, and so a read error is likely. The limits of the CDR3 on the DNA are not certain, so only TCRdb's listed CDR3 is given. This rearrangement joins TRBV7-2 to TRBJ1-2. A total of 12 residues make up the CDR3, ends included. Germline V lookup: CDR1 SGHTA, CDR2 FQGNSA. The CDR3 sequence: CASSLKVSTPPN.

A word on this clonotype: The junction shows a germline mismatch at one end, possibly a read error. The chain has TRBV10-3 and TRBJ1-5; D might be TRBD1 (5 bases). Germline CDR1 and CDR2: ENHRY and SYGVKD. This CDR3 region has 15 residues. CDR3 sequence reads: CAISGPVREDPGEQF. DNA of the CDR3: TGTGCCATCAGTGGTCCCGTCAGGGAGGACCCCGGGGAGCAGTTT.

The CDR3 sequence: CASSRTTSGGTKYTF. Written as DNA, the CDR3 is TGTGCCAGCAGTCGAACGACTAGCGGGGGGACGAAATACACCTTC. This chain links TRBV7-2 with TRBJ1-2, with TRBD1 as a possible D gene (5 bases). The CDR3 is 15 amino acids. With 6 bases removed from V and 11 bases from J, the gap between germline ends came to 25 bases. Germline V gene lookup returns CDR1 SGHTA and CDR2 FQGNSA.

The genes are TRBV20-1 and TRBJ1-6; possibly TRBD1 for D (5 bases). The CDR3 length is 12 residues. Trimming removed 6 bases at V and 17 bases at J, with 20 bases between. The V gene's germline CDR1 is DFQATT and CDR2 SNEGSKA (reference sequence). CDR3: CSARRRGSQFHF. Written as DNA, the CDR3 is TGCAGTGCCAGAAGGCGGGGGTCCCAATTCCACTTT.

CDR3 bases: TGTGCCAGCAGCGCTGGGGATTTTTCTGGGGCCAACGTCCTGACTTTC. Translating gives CASSAGDFSGANVLTF. This sequence joins TRBV7-3 and TRBJ2-6; D gene unclear. This CDR3 comprises 16 residues. Germline V gene lookup returns CDR1 SGHTA and CDR2 FQGTGA. Trimming shortened V by 5 bases and J by 1 base, and 12 bases separated the two germline ends.

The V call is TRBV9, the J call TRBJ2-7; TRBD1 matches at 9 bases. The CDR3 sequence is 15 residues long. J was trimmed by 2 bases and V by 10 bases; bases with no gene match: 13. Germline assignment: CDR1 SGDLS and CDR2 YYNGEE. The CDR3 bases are TGTGCCTGGAGCTCCGGGACAGGGCTACCCTACGAGCAGTACTTC. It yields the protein CAWSSGTGLPYEQYF.

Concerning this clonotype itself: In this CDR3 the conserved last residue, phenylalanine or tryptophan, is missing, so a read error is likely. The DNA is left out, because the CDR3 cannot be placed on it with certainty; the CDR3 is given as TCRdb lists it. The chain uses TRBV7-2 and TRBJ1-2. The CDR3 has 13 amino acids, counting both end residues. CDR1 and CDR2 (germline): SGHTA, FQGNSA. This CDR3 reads CASTPIAAPYYEQ.

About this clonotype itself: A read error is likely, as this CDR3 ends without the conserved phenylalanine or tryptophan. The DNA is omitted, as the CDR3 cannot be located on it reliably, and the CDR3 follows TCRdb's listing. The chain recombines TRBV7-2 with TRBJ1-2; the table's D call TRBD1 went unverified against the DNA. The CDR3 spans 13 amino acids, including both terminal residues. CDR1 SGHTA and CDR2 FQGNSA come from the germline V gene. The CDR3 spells CASSPGAIYGCTS.

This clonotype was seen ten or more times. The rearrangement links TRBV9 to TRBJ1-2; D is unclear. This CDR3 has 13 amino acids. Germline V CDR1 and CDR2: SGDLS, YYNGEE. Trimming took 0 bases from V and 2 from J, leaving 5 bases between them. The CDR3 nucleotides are TGTGCCAGCAGCGTAGGTGGGAACTATGGCTACACCTTC. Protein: CASSVGGNYGYTF. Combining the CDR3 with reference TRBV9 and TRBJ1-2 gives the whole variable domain DSGVTQTPKHLITATGQRVTLRCSPRSGDLSVYWYQQSLDQGLQFLIQYYNGEERAKGNILERFSAQQFPDLHSELNLSSLELGDSALYFCASSVGGNYGYTFGSGTRLTVV.

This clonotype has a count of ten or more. CDR3 loop: CASSSGIGGSGYEQYF. The CDR3, as DNA: TGTGCCAGCAGTTCCGGGATAGGGGGTTCCGGCTACGAGCAGTACTTC. The chain joins TRBV2 to TRBJ2-7; D is possibly TRBD1 (6 bases). V shed 5 bases and J shed 3 bases, with 20 bases lying between them. This CDR3 comprises 16 residues. Germline CDR1 SNHLY, CDR2 FYNNEI.

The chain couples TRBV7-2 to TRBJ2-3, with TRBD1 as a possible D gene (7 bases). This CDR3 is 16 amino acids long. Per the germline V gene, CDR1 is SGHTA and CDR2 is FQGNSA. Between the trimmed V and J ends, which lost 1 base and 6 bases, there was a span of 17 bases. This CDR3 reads CASSLVGQRAQDTQYF. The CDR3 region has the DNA TGTGCCAGCAGCTTAGTGGGACAGCGGGCCCAGGATACGCAGTATTTT.

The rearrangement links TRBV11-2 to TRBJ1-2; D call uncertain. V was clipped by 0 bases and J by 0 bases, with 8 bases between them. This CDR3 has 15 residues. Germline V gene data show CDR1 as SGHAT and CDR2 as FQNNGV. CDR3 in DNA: TGTGCCAGCAGCTTAGAAGGCAGAGCTAACTATGGCTACACCTTC. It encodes CASSLEGRANYGYTF. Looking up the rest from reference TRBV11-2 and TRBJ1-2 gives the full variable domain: EAGVAQSPRYKIIEKRQSVAFWCNPISGHATLYWYQQILGQGPKLLIQFQNNGVVDDSQLPKDRFSAERLKGVDSTLKIQPAKLEDSAVYLCASSLEGRANYGYTFGSGTRLTVV.

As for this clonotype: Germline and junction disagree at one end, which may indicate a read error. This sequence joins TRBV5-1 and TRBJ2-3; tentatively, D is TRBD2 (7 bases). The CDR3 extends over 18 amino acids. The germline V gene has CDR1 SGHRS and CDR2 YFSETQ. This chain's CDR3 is CASSLSLEGGLGTDTQYF. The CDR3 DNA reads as TGCGCCAGTAGCTTAAGTCTAGAGGGGGGGCTCGGCACAGATACGCAGTATTTT.

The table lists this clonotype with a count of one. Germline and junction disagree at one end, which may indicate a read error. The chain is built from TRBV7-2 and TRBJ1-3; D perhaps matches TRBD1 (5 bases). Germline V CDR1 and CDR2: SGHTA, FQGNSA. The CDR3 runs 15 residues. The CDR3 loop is CASSQDRTAGRGFYF. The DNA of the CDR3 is TGCGCCAGCAGCCAAGATCGGACGGCAGGGAGGGGCTTCTATTTT.